The clone carrying this T cell receptor (beta chain) appeared many times. Amplification targeted TCR beta CDR3 regions from RNA transcripts. The TCR CDR3 was amplified in a first-round RT-PCR using the HTBI primer set. One entry per CDR3 protein, called by TCRdb with MiXCR from the multiplex PCR reads. The data hold 250,000 to 300,000 distinct CDR3 sequences, with more than 14% observed a single time. These data originate in a study of T cells in Graves' hyperthyroidism and ophthalmopathy. The sequenced sample consisted of blood. This TCR was recovered from a woman in her 40s with Graves' hyperthyroidism that later progressed to Graves' ophthalmopathy.

CDR3 nucleotides: TGTGCCAGCATCTGGTACACTGAAGCTTTCTTT. Amino acids: CASIWYTEAFF. This chain joins TRBV2 and TRBJ1-1; D not certain. Germline CDR1 is SNHLY and CDR2 is FYNNEI. The CDR3 sequence is 11 residues long. V was cut by 7 bases and J by 3 bases, with 6 bases left in between.